This T cell receptor beta chain was profiled in a study of T cells in Graves' hyperthyroidism and ophthalmopathy. Study-wide findings and caveats: Ophthalmopathy cases were set apart from stable hyperthyroidism by a 13 V-J model. Most thyroid-expanded clonotypes above 0.001 were also found in blood.

TCR beta CDR3 region amplification was performed from RNA transcripts. In the first-round RT-PCR of the TCR CDR3, the HTBI primer set was used. Via MiXCR, TCRdb re-called the multiplex PCR reads, giving one row per CDR3 protein. The sample carries hundreds of thousands of distinct CDR3 sequences, roughly 15% recorded once. This clonotype was detected many times. Its antigen is currently unknown. Patients aged 18 to 65 had newly diagnosed hyperthyroidism lasting under 2 months. Exclusion criteria comprised uncontrolled infection, other autoimmune disease, pregnancy or lactation. J gave up 4 bases and V 5 bases, and 8 bases lay outside the gene matches. The CDR3 is 14 residues long. Germline V gene lookup returns CDR1 SNHLY and CDR2 FYNNEI.

Sample: blood. This receptor was obtained from a woman between 18 and 30 years old with Graves' hyperthyroidism. This chain uses TRBV2 with TRBJ2-7, with TRBD1 matching over 7 bases. The CDR3 is CASSSGTAIYEQYF. For the CDR3, the DNA is TGTGCCAGCAGTTCCGGGACAGCCATTTACGAGCAGTACTTC.